One T cell receptor (beta chain) is described in this entry. Its target antigen remains unknown. Per-base quality was not reported, and no clone a single base away is much larger than it. The data belong to a study of PD-L1 blockade in urothelial cancer (dated by TCRdb to about 2017). General notes on the study: Therapy was started in the mid-2010s for all patients, and atezolizumab 1,200 mg was administered intravenously every 3 weeks. About 90% of the roughly 29 patients were identified as males with urothelial cancer of bladder origin, and a prior smoking history was reported by 18 of 29 patients. Patients had an ECOG performance status of 0 or 1 and had received between 0 and 3 prior chemotherapy regimens. Blood samples were analyzed 3 weeks after the start of treatment (second dose) and 6 weeks after the start of treatment. Blood samples gave a median of approximately 150,000 T cells and 77,000 or so unique TCRs, with a median clonality of around 0.08. The study, an exploratory multi-omic analysis, examined somatic, immune and clinical correlates of response to PD-L1 blockade with atezolizumab in urothelial cancer. Pretreatment tumor samples, along with matched peripheral blood collected serially before and after atezolizumab treatment, underwent TCR sequencing. Durable clinical benefit meant progression-free survival longer than 6 months, and TCR features were also tested against progression-free and overall survival. In the same patients, pretreatment tumors underwent whole exome sequencing and RNA sequencing in addition to TCR sequencing. Nine patients achieved durable clinical benefit and roughly 20 did not. Pretreatment blood TCR-seq was available for about 30 patients, at least one posttreatment blood collection was obtained for some 25 patients, and tumor TCR-seq was available for some 25 patients.

Synthetic TCR analog templates were spiked into each PCR to estimate absolute template abundance from read counts. Using the immunoSEQ assay, TCRbeta CDR3 regions were amplified from genomic DNA with bias-controlled V and J gene primers. Sequencing of rearranged TCRbeta segments was done at approximately 20X coverage. The source study handled its data this way. Clustering was used to correct sequencing errors, and CDR3s were annotated against IMGT to assign V, D and J genes. Out-of-frame and stop-codon sequences were excluded, and only productive TCRbeta rearrangements were used in downstream analyses. Clonality was calculated as one minus the Shannon entropy normalized by the log of the number of unique productive sequences. Clones differing between time points or between blood and tumor were identified using Fisher's exact test with Benjamini-Hochberg correction, with an adjusted p below 0.01 applied as the threshold. What TCRdb holds here is the immuneACCESS table cut down to in-frame rearrangements. Part of the clones is not present; checked against another copy, under half of the missing clones reflect an unresolved V gene, and the others are unexplained. V and J calls plus clone size are reproduced from that table; the DNA served to infer D and trimming. Counted in this sample were some 120,000 clones; around 90% of them appeared once. Around 4% of the sample lies in the top ten.

The research as a whole found: A pretreatment peripheral blood TCR clonality below the median was linked to improved progression-free and overall survival. Greater expansion of tumor-associated TCR clones in peripheral blood 3 weeks after the start of treatment was observed in patients with durable benefit (n of about 24, p = 0.022). Because the sample size was small (n of about 31) and many of the analyses were exploratory, the results are meant to be hypothesis-generating.

The time point label on this specimen signifies: peripheral blood 6 weeks after treatment start. A total of under 30 patients with locally advanced or metastatic urothelial carcinoma, treated at Memorial Sloan Kettering on a trial protocol, made up the cohort. Peripheral blood mononuclear cells were collected from each patient pretreatment and during treatment, giving between 1 and 8 total time points per patient. The Qiagen DNeasy Blood extraction kit was used to purify genomic DNA from total PBMCs and from tumor samples. PBMCs were collected pretreatment and during treatment, and were isolated and stored as previously described. Based on the germline V gene (reference sequence), the CDR1 and CDR2 sequences are LNHNV and YYDKDF. The germline ends are 17 bases apart after V is trimmed by 1 base and J by 7 bases. Measured from the cysteine to the phenylalanine, the CDR3 is 15 residues long. Solely the CDR3 DNA is kept, with 45 bases framed from the first base.

The TCR was taken from a man aged 55 to 70 with urothelial cancer. The sample here was PBMCs, taken around atezolizumab (anti-PD-L1) treatment. The sequence links TRBV15 to TRBJ2-7; perhaps TRBD2 is the D gene, with 5 bases matching. The nucleotide sequence is given as TGTGCCACCAGCAGAGCGGACGCGGGCTCGGGGGAGCAGTACTTC. This codes for CATSRADAGSGEQYF.